Listed below are T cell receptor beta chains from one sample, sequenced in a study of control samples from healthy donors and cancer patients. Produced via immunoSEQ multiplex PCR; TCRdb's table is partial and in-frame only. Of about 98,000 clones in the sample, around 80% were seen once. The material sequenced was blood. These receptors came from a woman aged 25-40 years in good health. Both conserved end residues are part of each CDR3. D genes are given only for firm matches. Not all rows give a size; the values are once, few, many and, for expanded clones, a class.

J,V,size,D,CDR3,DNA
TRBJ1-2,TRBV25-1,NA,TRBD1,CASSDRGLYGYTF,TGTGCCAGCAGTGATAGGGGGCTCTATGGCTACACCTTC
TRBJ2-1,TRBV24-1,NA,NA,CATKAASTDNEQFF,TGTGCCACCAAGGCAGCCAGTACCGACAATGAGCAGTTCTTC
TRBJ1-2,TRBV23-1,NA,NA,CASSRPLMVYGYTF,TGCGCCAGCAGCCGACCCCTCATGGTCTATGGCTACACCTTC
TRBJ2-3,TRBV12-5,few,NA,CASGLGRSTDTQYF,TGTGCTAGTGGTTTGGGACGCAGCACAGATACGCAGTATTTT
TRBJ1-5,TRBV29-1,NA,NA,CSVAPSRGQPQHF,TGCAGCGTTGCCCCCTCTCGAGGCCAGCCCCAGCATTTT
TRBJ1-2,TRBV6-5,NA,NA,CASSPTAPNYGYTF,TGTGCCAGCAGTCCGACAGCCCCAAACTATGGCTACACCTTC
TRBJ1-5,TRBV6-6,NA,NA,CASREGAQPQHF,TGTGCCAGCAGAGAAGGGGCTCAGCCCCAGCATTTT
TRBJ2-5,TRBV5-1,NA,NA,CASSLALRGQETQYF,TGCGCCAGCAGCTTGGCCCTTCGGGGGCAAGAGACCCAGTACTTC
TRBJ2-2,TRBV7-3,NA,NA,CASGHGGGELFF,TGTGCCAGCGGACACGGGGGAGGGGAGCTGTTTTTT
TRBJ1-6,TRBV9,once,NA,CASSVDGSPLHF,TGTGCCAGCAGCGTAGATGGTTCACCCCTCCACTTT